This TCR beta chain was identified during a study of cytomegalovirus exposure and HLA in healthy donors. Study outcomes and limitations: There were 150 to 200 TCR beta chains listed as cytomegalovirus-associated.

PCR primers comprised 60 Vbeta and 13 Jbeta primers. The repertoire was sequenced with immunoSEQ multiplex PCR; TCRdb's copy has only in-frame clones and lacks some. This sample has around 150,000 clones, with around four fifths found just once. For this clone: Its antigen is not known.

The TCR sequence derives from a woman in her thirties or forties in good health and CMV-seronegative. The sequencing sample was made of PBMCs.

The CDR3 DNA reads as TGCGCCAGCAGCTTGAGTACTAGCGGGGAAGAGACCCAGTACTTC. It yields the protein CASSLSTSGEETQYF. The gene calls are TRBV5-1 and TRBJ2-5, with TRBD2 matching over 10 bases. Germline values: CDR1 SGHRS, CDR2 YFSETQ. The V gene end was trimmed by 1 base and the J gene end by 3 bases; junction bases not matched to a gene: 3. The CDR3 is 15 amino acids.